The present entry profiles one T cell receptor (beta chain) with its context. The antigen is not known. V lost 1 base to trimming and J lost 5 bases, with 14 bases between them. Germline CDR1 DFQATT, CDR2 SNEGSKA (reference sequence). CDR3 size: 14 residues. The data are from a study of CD8 T cells in ankylosing spondylitis. Findings and caveats of the study: Blood from ankylosing spondylitis patients appeared to carry a characteristic eight-variant TCR beta motif. Existing reports had already noted some motif variants in reactive arthritis synovial fluid and blood. Enrichment of disease-linked clones was reportedly significant in matched ankylosing spondylitis synovial fluid. Clones linked to the disease showed a CD8+ phenotype. They occurred at relatively low frequencies in peripheral blood.

Generation of TCR beta libraries employed quantitative 5'-RACE incorporating molecular barcodes. TCRdb fed the 5' RACE reads into MiXCR, producing one record per CDR3 protein. The table shows about 700,000 distinct CDR3 sequences, with over 15% occurring only once. V gene TRBV20-1 combines with J gene TRBJ1-1; TRBD1 might be the D (6 bases). The receptor was derived from a male donor with ankylosing spondylitis. Sequencing was performed on blood, either unsorted or a sorted T cell fraction (not recorded which). CDR3 loop: CSARGLQGGTEAFF. The CDR3 DNA reads TGCAGTGCTAGAGGATTACAGGGAGGTACTGAAGCTTTCTTT.